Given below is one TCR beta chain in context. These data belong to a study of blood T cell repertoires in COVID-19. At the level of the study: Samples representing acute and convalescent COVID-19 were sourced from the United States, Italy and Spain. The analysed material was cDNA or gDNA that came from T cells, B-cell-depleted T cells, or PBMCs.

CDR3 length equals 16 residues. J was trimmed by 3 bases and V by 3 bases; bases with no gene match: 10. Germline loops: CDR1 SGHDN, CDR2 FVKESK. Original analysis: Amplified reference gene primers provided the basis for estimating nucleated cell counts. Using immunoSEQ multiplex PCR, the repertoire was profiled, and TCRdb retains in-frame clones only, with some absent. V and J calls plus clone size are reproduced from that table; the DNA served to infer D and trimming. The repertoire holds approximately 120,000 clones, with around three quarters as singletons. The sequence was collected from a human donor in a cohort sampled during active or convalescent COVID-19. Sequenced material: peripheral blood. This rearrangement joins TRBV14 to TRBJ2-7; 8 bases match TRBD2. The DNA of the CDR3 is TGTGCCAGCAGCCACCGCGGGGCGACTAGCGTCTACGAGCAGTACTTC. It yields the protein CASSHRGATSVYEQYF.